One sample yielded the 28 T cell receptor beta chains listed below, sequenced in a study of shared T cell receptors in the human thymus. Sequencing used immunoSEQ multiplex PCR; TCRdb keeps in-frame clones, though not all of them. The sample has hundreds of thousands of clones, around 89% seen once. These data also featured in a second study, about human thymus T cells.

The sample was thymocytes. Every receptor here comes from a boy less than two years old with a congenital heart defect.

This sequence joins TRBV11-2 and TRBJ2-7, with 10 bases fitting TRBD2. Looked up from germline, CDR1 is SGHAT and CDR2 is FQNNGV. The CDR3 spans 18 residues. V gave up 5 bases and J gave up 0 bases; unmatched junction bases: 13. The chain's CDR3 is CASSPRAAGGPFSYEQYF. The CDR3, as DNA: TGTGCCAGCAGCCCCCGGGCAGCGGGAGGGCCTTTCTCCTACGAGCAGTACTTC. Drawing the rest from reference TRBV11-2 and TRBJ2-7, the complete variable domain is EAGVAQSPRYKIIEKRQSVAFWCNPISGHATLYWYQQILGQGPKLLIQFQNNGVVDDSQLPKDRFSAERLKGVDSTLKIQPAKLEDSAVYLCASSPRAAGGPFSYEQYFGPGTRLTVT.

V usage is TRBV27 and J usage is TRBJ2-1; 13 bases map to TRBD2. The CDR3 covers 21 residues. Germline V gene data show CDR1 as MNHEY and CDR2 as SMNVEV (reference sequence). Trimming removed 6 bases from V and 0 bases from J; junction bases left unmatched: 17. The CDR3 DNA reads as TGTGCCAGCAGCTTAAGCCCTCGGACTAGCGGGAGTGGACCCTCCTACAATGAGCAGTTCTTC. This sequence encodes CASSLSPRTSGSGPSYNEQFF.

The gene calls are TRBV15 and TRBJ2-1, with TRBD2 as a possible D gene (6 bases). Trimming shortened V by 5 bases and J by 4 bases, and 24 bases separated the two germline ends. Germline assignment: CDR1 LNHNV and CDR2 YYDKDF (reference sequence). The CDR3 spans 18 residues. The DNA of the CDR3 is TGTGCCACCAGCCCCGACGTCGGGGACTTAGCGGAGTACAATGAGCAGTTCTTC. It translates to CATSPDVGDLAEYNEQFF.

The rearrangement uses TRBV7-2 and TRBJ2-2; possible D gene TRBD2, 6 bases. Germline-derived CDR1 and CDR2 are SGHTA and FQGNSA. Between the trimmed V and J ends, which lost 1 base and 5 bases, there was a span of 11 bases. The CDR3 extends over 15 amino acids. The CDR3 bases are TGTGCCAGCAGCTTAGTGCGGGGAATAACCGGGGAGCTGTTTTTT. Its translation is CASSLVRGITGELFF.

The V call is TRBV4-1, the J call TRBJ2-5; TRBD2 matches 7 bases. The V segment lost 1 base and the J segment 4 bases; nucleotides outside the gene matches: 6. This CDR3 is 15 amino acids long. The germline V gene encodes CDR1 MGHRA and CDR2 YSYEKL. The CDR3 nucleotides are TGCGCCAGCAGCCAAGGGGGCAGGGAGGGAGAGACCCAGTACTTC. Its protein is CASSQGGREGETQYF.

This clone was counted once. The J gene is TRBJ2-7, the V gene TRBV27; 10 positions agree with TRBD1. The V segment lost 1 base and the J segment 2 bases; nucleotides outside the gene matches: 2. The CDR3 is 15 amino acids. The V gene's germline CDR1 is MNHEY and CDR2 SMNVEV (reference sequence). CDR3 loop: CASSLLGTGAYEQYF. CDR3 nucleotides: TGTGCCAGCAGTTTATTGGGGACAGGGGCCTACGAGCAGTACTTC.

The chain is built from TRBV5-8 and TRBJ2-3; D uncertain. V lost 4 bases to trimming and J lost 5 bases, with 11 bases between them. Germline CDR1 and CDR2: SGHTS and YDEGEE. CDR3 length: 13 amino acids. The CDR3 loop reads CASSPLIRDTQYF. The CDR3 nucleotides are TGTGCCAGCAGCCCGCTGATCAGAGATACGCAGTATTTT.

The chain links TRBV28 to TRBJ2-7; 9 nucleotides align to TRBD1. The V gene end was trimmed by 4 bases and the J gene end by 0 bases; junction bases not matched to a gene: 10. The CDR3 is 17 residues long. CDR1 is MDHEN, CDR2 SYDVKM, per germline. The CDR3 coding sequence is TGTGCCAGCAGTTCGCCTCCGAGGGACAGGGTCTCCTACGAGCAGTACTTC. Residues: CASSSPPRDRVSYEQYF.

The J gene is TRBJ1-2, the V gene TRBV5-1; TRBD1 matches 7 bases. In germline, CDR1 is SGHRS, CDR2 YFSETQ. Germline trimming cut 2 bases from V and 0 bases from J; bases unmatched to any gene: 1. The length of the CDR3 is 14 residues. The CDR3 DNA reads as TGCGCCAGCAGCTTCGGACAGGCTAACTATGGCTACACCTTC. This sequence encodes CASSFGQANYGYTF.

V usage is TRBV29-1 and J usage is TRBJ1-1, with D tentatively TRBD1 (6 bases). Trimming took off 8 bases at V and 3 bases at J, with 19 bases between the two ends. The V gene's germline CDR1 is SQVTM and CDR2 ANQGSEA. The CDR3 runs 14 residues. CDR3: CSPDRWREDTEAFF. DNA of the CDR3: TGCAGCCCGGACAGATGGAGAGAGGACACTGAAGCTTTCTTT.

V is TRBV14 and J is TRBJ2-7, with D tentatively TRBD2 (5 bases). The germline V and J ends were trimmed by 4 bases and 0 bases, with 16 bases remaining between them. The CDR3 length is 16 residues. The germline V gene has CDR1 SGHDN and CDR2 FVKESK. CDR3 loop: CASSLTDFPLSYEQYF. The CDR3 nucleotides read TGTGCCAGCAGCCTCACGGACTTTCCCCTCTCCTACGAGCAGTACTTC.

The chain recombines TRBV18 with TRBJ1-1; 7 bases agree with TRBD1. J lost 1 base, V lost 6 bases, and 17 bases had no gene match. CDR3 length: 18 amino acids. Germline V gene lookup returns CDR1 KGHSH and CDR2 LQKENI. Here the CDR3 reads CASSPTVGRGSGNTEAFF. The CDR3 DNA is TGTGCCAGCTCCCCAACCGTGGGCAGGGGGTCTGGGAACACTGAAGCTTTCTTT.

The V call is TRBV9, the J call TRBJ2-6; no clear D gene. CDR1 is SGDLS, CDR2 YYNGEE, per germline. The V end lost 3 bases, the J end lost 0 bases, and 13 bases lay between the germline ends. The CDR3 loop spans 17 amino acids. The CDR3 bases are TGTGCCAGCAGCGGCCGTCAGGTACACTCTGGGGCCAACGTCCTGACTTTC. Translated: CASSGRQVHSGANVLTF.

J is TRBJ2-7 and V is TRBV30, with 9 bases that match TRBD2. CDR3 size: 13 residues. Germline CDR1 GTSNPN, CDR2 SVGIG (reference sequence). J was trimmed by 6 bases and V by 1 base; bases with no gene match: 4. The CDR3 spells CAWSASGRLEQYF. Here the CDR3 DNA reads TGTGCCTGGAGTGCAAGCGGGAGGCTCGAGCAGTACTTC. Full variable domain (rest looked up from reference TRBV30 and TRBJ2-7): SQTIHQWPATLVQPVGSPLSLECTVEGTSNPNLYWYRQAAGRGLQLLFYSVGIGQISSEVPQNLSASRPQDRQFILSSKKLLLSDSGFYLCAWSASGRLEQYFGPGTRLTVT.

This chain joins TRBV18 and TRBJ2-1; TRBD2 aligns across 13 bases. The CDR3 extends over 16 amino acids. Trimming removed 3 bases from V and 9 bases from J; junction bases left unmatched: 8. Germline assignment: CDR1 KGHSH and CDR2 LQKENI. The CDR3 DNA reads as TGTGCCAGCTCACCTCGGACTAGCGGGAGTTCTAGTGAGCAGTTCTTC. This gives the protein CASSPRTSGSSSEQFF.

The rearrangement uses TRBV4-3 and TRBJ2-3; tentative D call: TRBD2 (5 bases). Looked up from germline, CDR1 is LGHNA and CDR2 is YSLEER. This CDR3 spans 15 amino acids. V lost 3 bases to trimming and J lost 6 bases, with 16 bases between them. CDR3 bases: TGCGCCAGCAGCCAGGAGGAGGCAGAAACCGATACGCAGTATTTT. This codes for CASSQEEAETDTQYF.

The J gene is TRBJ2-7, the V gene TRBV6-4, with TRBD2 matching 9 bases. CDR1 and CDR2 (germline): MRHNA, SNTAGT. V shed 8 bases and J 2 bases; nucleotides not matched to a gene: 4. The CDR3 contains 13 residues. The CDR3 bases are TGTGCCAGCGATAGCGGGAGCGCCTACGAGCAGTACTTC. Translating it yields CASDSGSAYEQYF.

This chain uses TRBV6-1 with TRBJ2-5; 9 positions agree with TRBD1. The length of the CDR3 is 17 residues. The germline V gene encodes CDR1 MNHNS and CDR2 SASEGT. J gave up 3 bases and V 3 bases, and 11 bases lay outside the gene matches. The CDR3 DNA follows: TGTGCCAGCAGTGACCGCCAGCGGACAGGGGTGAAAGAGACCCAGTACTTC. This gives the protein CASSDRQRTGVKETQYF.

V and J are TRBV5-6 and TRBJ2-3; 8 bases map to TRBD2. The germline gives CDR1 SGHDT, CDR2 YYEEEE. V lost 1 base to trimming and J lost 0 bases; unmatched junction nucleotides: 10. This CDR3 has 18 amino acids. CDR3: CASSLHGLRGRSTDTQYF. For the CDR3, the DNA is TGTGCCAGCAGCTTGCACGGGTTGCGCGGGAGGAGCACAGATACGCAGTATTTT.

The chain uses TRBV6-1 and TRBJ2-1; 9 bases align to TRBD2. Germline trimming cut 2 bases from V and 4 bases from J; bases unmatched to any gene: 9. Germline loops: CDR1 MNHNS, CDR2 SASEGT. This CDR3 contains 17 residues. In DNA form, the CDR3 reads TGTGCCAGCAGTGAAAGTACTAGCGGGCGCGCTTACAATGAGCAGTTCTTC. Translating it yields CASSESTSGRAYNEQFF.

CDR3 nucleotide sequence: TGTGCCAGCAGTTCCTCGGGGGCGGGAGGGCCCAAGGAGCAGTACTTC. Translating gives CASSSSGAGGPKEQYF. The chain employs TRBV6-6 and TRBJ2-7; 9 nucleotides agree with TRBD2. Germline V gives CDR1 MNHNY, CDR2 SVGAGI (reference sequence). V was clipped by 4 bases and J by 7 bases; unmatched bases: 14. The CDR3 sequence is 16 residues long.

This clone occurred a few times. This sample includes further DNA sequences coding for the same CDR3. The chain carries TRBV27 and TRBJ2-3; 10 positions agree with TRBD2. Germline CDR1 reads MNHEY; CDR2 reads SMNVEV (reference sequence). This CDR3 is built from 15 residues. J lost 1 base, V lost 2 bases, and 0 bases had no gene match. The CDR3 DNA sequence: TGTGCCAGCAGTTTACTAGCGGGGGGCACAGATACGCAGTATTTT. Translation: CASSLLAGGTDTQYF.

The genes are TRBV9 and TRBJ1-1, with a tentative D call TRBD1 (6 bases). V lost 4 bases and J lost 4, with 11 bases in between. This CDR3 region has 13 residues. Germline V lookup: CDR1 SGDLS, CDR2 YYNGEE. The CDR3 region has the DNA TGTGCCAGCAGCCCTCAAGGGGGCACTGAAGCTTTCTTT. As protein: CASSPQGGTEAFF.

The J gene is TRBJ2-2, the V gene TRBV23-1; no definite D call. Being an ORF, TRBV23-1 has a function that is uncertain. The CDR3 is 14 residues long. Trimming took 2 bases from V and 1 from J, leaving 5 bases between them. CDR3 residues: CASSQPRNTGELFF. In DNA form, the CDR3 reads TGCGCCAGCAGTCAACCGAGGAACACCGGGGAGCTGTTTTTT.

The chain recombines TRBV10-1 with TRBJ2-7; D is undetermined. CDR3 size: 16 residues. V gave up 2 bases and J gave up 5 bases, with 19 bases separating them. The germline CDR1 and CDR2 sequences are WNHNN and SYGVQD (reference sequence). The CDR3 nucleotides are TGCGCCAGCAGTGAGAATTTAGGTGACCCCAGGAACGAGCAGTACTTC. It yields the protein CASSENLGDPRNEQYF.

In its sample, this clone was seen once. The rearrangement links TRBV7-2 to TRBJ2-1, with 8 bases aligning to TRBD2. The junction had 16 bases not matched to a gene; V was cut back by 5 bases and J by 4 bases. This CDR3 region has 18 residues. CDR1 is SGHTA, CDR2 FQGNSA, per germline. The DNA for the CDR3 is TGTGCCAGCAGCCCATCAAAGGTAGGGAGCGGGAGATACAATGAGCAGTTCTTC. Its protein product is CASSPSKVGSGRYNEQFF.

The chain combines TRBV18 with TRBJ1-2; D is possibly TRBD1 (5 bases). There are 14 residues in the CDR3. Germline CDR1 reads KGHSH; CDR2 reads LQKENI. V lost 3 bases and J 14 bases, leaving 22 bases between the germline ends. The CDR3 region is CASSPPTGSYGLTF. CDR3 coding DNA: TGTGCCAGCTCACCGCCCACAGGCTCATACGGGCTAACCTTC.

V usage is TRBV11-2 and J usage is TRBJ1-1, with D possibly TRBD1 on 5 matching bases. Trimming left V 5 bases short and J 0 bases short, with 10 bases between. The CDR3 contains 14 residues. Germline CDR1 reads SGHAT; CDR2 reads FQNNGV. The CDR3 DNA sequence: TGTGCCAGCAGCACCACGGACATGAACACTGAAGCTTTCTTT. Its translation is CASSTTDMNTEAFF.